The 30 T cell receptor beta chains listed next were all sequenced from one sample in a study of shared clonotypes between healthy human individuals. TCRdb's table, derived via immunoSEQ multiplex PCR, lists solely in-frame clones and lacks some. The sample contains more than 2,000,000 clones, more than 80% of which appear only once. The material sequenced was naive CD4+ T cells sorted from blood. The subset here: CD45RA+ positively selected. Source of these receptors: a man between 18 and 29 years old in good health.

The chain carries TRBV4-1 and TRBJ1-2; D is unclear. Germline V gene data show CDR1 as MGHRA and CDR2 as YSYEKL. V was cut by 1 base and J by 3 bases, with 9 bases left in between. The CDR3 length is 14 residues. CDR3 bases: TGCGCCAGCAGCCAAGGGCAAGGCCACTATGGCTACACCTTC. Encoded protein: CASSQGQGHYGYTF.

The CDR3 sequence: CASSGWGRDNNEQFF. CDR3 coding DNA: TGTGCCAGCAGTGGTTGGGGAAGGGACAACAATGAGCAGTTCTTC. This sequence joins TRBV6-1 and TRBJ2-1; D might be TRBD1 (6 bases). This CDR3 has 15 residues. The ends were cut back, 4 bases at V and 5 bases at J, with 15 bases in the middle. Germline lookup yields CDR1 MNHNS and CDR2 SASEGT.

The chain carries TRBV7-2 and TRBJ2-3; no reliable D call. The V end was cut by 1 base, the J end by 5 bases, with 13 bases between. CDR3 length: 15 amino acids. From germline, CDR1 is SGHTA and CDR2 FQGNSA. Here the CDR3 DNA reads TGTGCCAGCAGCTTAGAAAGTGGGATGGGAGATACGCAGTATTTT. It codes for CASSLESGMGDTQYF.

The chain employs TRBV5-1 and TRBJ2-1; tentative D call: TRBD1 (6 bases). The germline V gene encodes CDR1 SGHRS and CDR2 YFSETQ. V was clipped by 2 bases and J by 7 bases, with 13 bases between them. This CDR3 has 14 residues. This chain's CDR3 is CASSFGDTMNEQFF. CDR3 coding DNA: TGCGCCAGCAGCTTCGGGGACACCATGAATGAGCAGTTCTTC.

This chain uses TRBV10-3 with TRBJ2-7; the D gene is possibly TRBD1 (5 bases). The CDR3 covers 15 residues. The germline gives CDR1 ENHRY, CDR2 SYGVKD. With 5 bases removed from V and 4 bases from J, the gap between germline ends came to 18 bases. The CDR3 region has the DNA TGTGCCATCAGTAAAATCAGGGATCAGGTGTACGAGCAGTACTTC. Translating it yields CAISKIRDQVYEQYF.

The chain links TRBV11-3 to TRBJ2-7; D perhaps matches TRBD2 (5 bases). In germline, CDR1 is SGHNT, CDR2 YENEEA. V gave up 0 bases and J gave up 6 bases, with 9 bases separating them. This CDR3 contains 13 residues. The CDR3, as DNA: TGTGCCAGCAGCTTAGAATCCGGAGGCGAGCAGTACTTC. This translates into CASSLESGGEQYF.

The rearrangement links TRBV10-2 to TRBJ1-5; D not resolved. This CDR3 is built from 13 residues. V shed 2 bases and J shed 4 bases, with 6 bases lying between them. Germline V CDR1 and CDR2: WSHSY, SAAADI. The DNA of the CDR3 is TGCGCCAGCAGTGAGGGGGAAAATCAGCCCCAGCATTTT. Translated: CASSEGENQPQHF.

This clone was seen a single time. V usage is TRBV28 and J usage is TRBJ1-2; D unclear. The ends were cut back, 4 bases at V and 8 bases at J, with 14 bases in the middle. This CDR3 spans 13 amino acids. Germline V gene sequence: CDR1 MDHEN, CDR2 SYDVKM. The CDR3 reads CASSSGSIRGYTF. In DNA form, the CDR3 reads TGTGCCAGCAGTTCAGGCAGCATACGGGGCTACACCTTC.

CDR3 sequence reads: CASSWDRDAWGYTF. CDR3 DNA: TGCGCCAGCAGCTGGGACAGGGATGCCTGGGGCTACACCTTC. The chain joins TRBV5-1 to TRBJ1-2, with TRBD1 matching over 9 bases. The germline V gene has CDR1 SGHRS and CDR2 YFSETQ. The CDR3 is 14 amino acids. V lost 3 bases to trimming and J lost 8 bases; unmatched junction nucleotides: 8.

This clone has more than one count but fewer than ten. Other DNA sequences in the same sample also yield this CDR3. The gene calls are TRBV29-1 and TRBJ1-1, with D possibly being TRBD1 (6 bases). V was clipped by 6 bases and J by 3 bases, with 8 bases between them. The CDR3 extends over 11 amino acids. Germline loops: CDR1 SQVTM, CDR2 ANQGSEA. The chain's CDR3 is CSVEGDTEAFF. The CDR3 bases are TGCAGCGTCGAGGGGGACACTGAAGCTTTCTTT. The variable domain in full, completed from reference TRBV29-1 and TRBJ1-1, reads SAVISQKPSRDICQRGTSLTIQCQVDSQVTMMFWYRQQPGQSLTLIATANQGSEATYESGFVIDKFPISRPNLTFSTLTVSNMSPEDSSIYLCSVEGDTEAFFGQGTRLTVV.

Comment on this clone: Other DNA sequences in this sample translate to the same CDR3. This chain joins TRBV5-6 and TRBJ1-5; D uncertain. V was pared by 0 bases and J by 0 bases, with 7 bases between. Germline loops: CDR1 SGHDT, CDR2 YYEEEE. The CDR3 is 15 amino acids. CDR3 sequence: CASSLGVYSNQPQHF. The CDR3 coding sequence is TGTGCCAGCAGCTTGGGGGTGTATAGCAATCAGCCCCAGCATTTT.

V gene TRBV5-8 combines with J gene TRBJ1-5; 9 bases fit TRBD1. The junction had 3 bases not matched to a gene; V was cut back by 2 bases and J by 6 bases. The CDR3 covers 14 residues. CDR1 and CDR2 from the germline V gene are SGHTS and YDEGEE. The chain's CDR3 is CASSFRQGGQPQHF. In DNA, the CDR3 is TGTGCCAGCAGCTTCAGACAGGGGGGTCAGCCCCAGCATTTT. The complete variable domain, with remaining parts taken from reference TRBV5-8 and TRBJ1-5, reads EAGVTQSPTHLIKTRGQQATLRCSPISGHTSVYWYQQALGLGLQFLLWYDEGEERNRGNFPPRFSGRQFPNYSSELNVNALELEDSALYLCASSFRQGGQPQHFGDGTRLSIL.

V and J are TRBV5-1 and TRBJ1-1; 7 bases agree with TRBD1. Germline CDR1 reads SGHRS; CDR2 reads YFSETQ. J was trimmed by 0 bases and V by 2 bases; bases with no gene match: 16. The CDR3 sequence is 19 residues long. CDR3 residues: CASSFTTIRTGRMNTEAFF. For the CDR3, the DNA is TGCGCCAGCAGCTTCACAACGATCCGGACAGGACGCATGAACACTGAAGCTTTCTTT. Filled out from reference TRBV5-1 and TRBJ1-1, the complete variable domain reads KAGVTQTPRYLIKTRGQQVTLSCSPISGHRSVSWYQQTPGQGLQFLFEYFSETQRNKGNFPGRFSGRQFSNSRSEMNVSTLELGDSALYLCASSFTTIRTGRMNTEAFFGQGTRLTVV.

The rearrangement joins TRBV4-1 to TRBJ1-6, with D unresolved. The germline gives CDR1 MGHRA, CDR2 YSYEKL. The CDR3 is 17 residues long. Trimming removed 4 bases from V and 0 bases from J, with 13 bases in between. The CDR3 coding sequence is TGCGCCAGCAGCCTAAAGTTCGATAGCTCCTATAATTCACCCCTCCACTTT. Translating gives CASSLKFDSSYNSPLHF.

The CDR3 loop reads CASSDPTGAWGEQYF. DNA of the CDR3: TGTGCCAGCAGCGACCCGACGGGAGCTTGGGGCGAGCAGTACTTC. This chain links TRBV5-4 with TRBJ2-7; D may be TRBD2 (6 bases). Germline V gene data show CDR1 as SGHNT and CDR2 as YYREEE (reference sequence). The CDR3 has 15 residues. Trimming removed 4 bases at V and 6 bases at J, with 20 bases between.

The CDR3 sequence is CASSPIDSMNTEAFF. CDR3 nucleotides: TGTGCCAGCTCACCGATTGACAGCATGAACACTGAAGCTTTCTTT. V and J are TRBV18 and TRBJ1-1, with D possibly being TRBD1 (5 bases). The ends were cut back, 3 bases at V and 0 bases at J, with 11 bases in the middle. The CDR3 loop spans 15 amino acids. The germline gives CDR1 KGHSH, CDR2 LQKENI.

The chain carries TRBV7-2 and TRBJ2-7; possible D gene TRBD2, 5 bases. Germline values: CDR1 SGHTA, CDR2 FQGNSA. The CDR3 totals 16 residues. V was cut by 1 base and J by 0 bases, with 13 bases left in between. The chain's CDR3 is CASSLVGSVISYEQYF. The CDR3 DNA sequence: TGTGCCAGCAGCTTAGTCGGTAGCGTTATCTCCTACGAGCAGTACTTC.

This clone was counted once. Different DNA sequences within this sample yield the same CDR3. The gene calls are TRBV6-5 and TRBJ2-3; perhaps TRBD2 as D (5 bases). Germline loops: CDR1 MNHEY, CDR2 SVGAGI. The CDR3 runs 14 residues. Deletions cut 5 bases from V and 0 bases from J, with 9 bases between. The CDR3: CASSRGRSTDTQYF. The CDR3 DNA is TGTGCCAGCAGTAGAGGGAGAAGCACAGATACGCAGTATTTT.

This clone was detected once. This chain joins TRBV27 and TRBJ2-7; D possibly uses TRBD1 or TRBD2 (6 bases each). The CDR3 loop spans 15 amino acids. Germline V gene lookup returns CDR1 MNHEY and CDR2 SMNVEV (reference sequence). With 0 bases removed from V and 0 bases from J, the gap between germline ends came to 9 bases. CDR3 loop: CASSLSGGTSYEQYF. CDR3 sequence (DNA): TGTGCCAGCAGTTTATCGGGGGGCACCTCCTACGAGCAGTACTTC.

The V gene is TRBV10-2, the J gene TRBJ1-1, with D perhaps matching TRBD1 (6 bases). CDR3 size: 16 residues. V was cut by 3 bases and J by 6 bases, with 20 bases left in between. Germline CDR1 and CDR2: WSHSY and SAAADI. CDR3 protein: CASSDSWVGPGAEAFF. The CDR3 DNA reads TGCGCCAGCAGTGATAGTTGGGTCGGGCCAGGGGCTGAAGCTTTCTTT.

This clone was seen once. The rearrangement links TRBV2 to TRBJ1-2, with D perhaps TRBD1 (6 bases). This CDR3 region has 12 residues. In germline, CDR1 is SNHLY, CDR2 FYNNEI. The ends were cut back, 6 bases at V and 8 bases at J, with 13 bases in the middle. In nucleotides, the CDR3 is TGTGCCAGCAGGAGACAGGCGTGGGGCTACACCTTC. It translates to CASRRQAWGYTF.

The CDR3 spells CASSELPDSPLHF. The CDR3 nucleotides are TGCGCCAGCAGTGAGTTACCAGATTCACCCCTCCACTTT. This chain links TRBV10-1 with TRBJ1-6; D not resolved. The ends were cut back, 1 base at V and 8 bases at J, with 6 bases in the middle. CDR3 length: 13 residues. Germline CDR1 WNHNN, CDR2 SYGVQD (reference sequence).

The genes are TRBV6-5 and TRBJ1-5; D perhaps matches TRBD1 (5 bases). The CDR3 spans 12 residues. Germline V lookup: CDR1 MNHEY, CDR2 SVGAGI. Trimming removed 7 bases at V and 3 bases at J, with 7 bases between. CDR3 sequence: CASTRDNQPQHF. CDR3 in DNA: TGTGCCAGCACCAGGGACAATCAGCCCCAGCATTTT.

CDR3 loop: CSVEDHRGGGRTEAFF. As DNA, the CDR3 is TGCAGCGTTGAAGATCATAGAGGGGGCGGACGAACTGAAGCTTTCTTT. J is TRBJ1-1 and V is TRBV29-1; TRBD1 agrees at 7 bases. The CDR3 totals 16 residues. In germline, CDR1 is SQVTM, CDR2 ANQGSEA. Trimming took 0 bases from V and 5 from J; bases not matched to a gene: 12.

J is TRBJ2-3 and V is TRBV18, with D hard to call. Trimming took off 2 bases at V and 4 bases at J, with 10 bases between the two ends. CDR1 is KGHSH, CDR2 LQKENI, per germline. This CDR3 has 14 amino acids. As DNA, the CDR3 is TGTGCCAGCTCACCATTGCCGGCCGCAGATACGCAGTATTTT. Translating gives CASSPLPAADTQYF.

The count of this clone is one. J is TRBJ2-7 and V is TRBV6-1; possibly TRBD1 for D (6 bases). The germline CDR1 and CDR2 sequences are MNHNS and SASEGT. The V and J ends lost 2 bases and 2 bases respectively, with 10 bases between them. CDR3 size: 14 residues. The CDR3 DNA follows: TGTGCCAGCAGTGAACAGGGGAGCGCCTACGAGCAGTACTTC. Its translation: CASSEQGSAYEQYF.

As concerns this clone: Other DNA sequences in the sample encode the same CDR3. The rearrangement uses TRBV5-1 and TRBJ1-5; possible D gene TRBD1, 5 bases. V was trimmed by 0 bases and J by 2 bases, leaving 9 bases between them. The CDR3 spans 15 residues. CDR1 is SGHRS, CDR2 YFSETQ, per germline. CDR3 nucleotides: TGCGCCAGCAGCTTGGATGGGGGAGGCAATCAGCCCCAGCATTTT. It yields the protein CASSLDGGGNQPQHF.

This CDR3 reads CASSVGTSARSYEQYF. CDR3 DNA: TGTGCCAGCAGTGTCGGGACTAGCGCACGTTCCTACGAGCAGTACTTC. V and J are TRBV6-1 and TRBJ2-7; 10 bases line up with TRBD2. Trimming removed 4 bases from V and 1 base from J; junction bases left unmatched: 7. Looked up from germline, CDR1 is MNHNS and CDR2 is SASEGT. CDR3 length equals 16 residues.

This chain uses TRBV2 with TRBJ2-3; TRBD2 matches 14 bases. Germline CDR1 SNHLY, CDR2 FYNNEI. V gave up 3 bases and J gave up 5 bases; unmatched junction bases: 4. The CDR3 covers 16 residues. The CDR3, as DNA: TGTGCCAGCAGTGAGACTAGCGGGAGGGCAGGAGATACGCAGTATTTT. Translation: CASSETSGRAGDTQYF.

The CDR3 DNA is TGTGCCAGCAGCTTGGGGGTTAGCGGGGGCCAGGATACGCAGTATTTT. Translating gives CASSLGVSGGQDTQYF. The genes are TRBV5-4 and TRBJ2-3; 9 positions match TRBD2. This CDR3 has 16 amino acids. With 0 bases clipped from V and 6 bases from J, the junction kept 8 bases outside the gene matches. The germline V gene has CDR1 SGHNT and CDR2 YYREEE (reference sequence).